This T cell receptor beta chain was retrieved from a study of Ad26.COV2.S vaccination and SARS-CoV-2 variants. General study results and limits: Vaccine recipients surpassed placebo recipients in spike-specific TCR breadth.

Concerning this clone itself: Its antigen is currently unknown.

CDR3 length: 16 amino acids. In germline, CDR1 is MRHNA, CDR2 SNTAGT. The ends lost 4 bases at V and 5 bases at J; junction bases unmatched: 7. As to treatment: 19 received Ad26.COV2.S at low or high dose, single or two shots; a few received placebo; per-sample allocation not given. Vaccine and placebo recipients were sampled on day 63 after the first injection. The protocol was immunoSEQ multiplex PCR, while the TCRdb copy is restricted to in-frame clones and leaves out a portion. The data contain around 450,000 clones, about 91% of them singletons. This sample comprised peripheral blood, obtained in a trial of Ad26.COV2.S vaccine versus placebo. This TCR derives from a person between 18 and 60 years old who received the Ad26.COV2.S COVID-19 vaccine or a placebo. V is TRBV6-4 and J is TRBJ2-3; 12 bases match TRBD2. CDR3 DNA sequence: TGTGCCAGCAGTGCTGACCGACTAGCGGGAGAAGATACGCAGTATTTT. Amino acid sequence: CASSADRLAGEDTQYF.